These 5 T cell receptor beta chains came from one sample sequenced in a study of T cell changes during pregnancy in multiple sclerosis. Only in-frame clones appear in the TCRdb table, and some are missing; sequencing was by immunoSEQ multiplex PCR. The profile covers under 70,000 clones, with 80% to 95% appearing a single time and roughly 0.29% taken by the ten largest. The specimen comprised CD4+ T cells from peripheral blood mononuclear cells, sampled after pregnancy. The receptor set was obtained from a female donor with multiple sclerosis, enrolled in a pregnancy study.

The rearrangement uses TRBV30 and TRBJ2-1; D might be TRBD2 (6 bases). The CDR3 has 16 amino acids. V gave up 0 bases and J gave up 0 bases, with 12 bases separating them. The germline V gene has CDR1 GTSNPN and CDR2 SVGIG (reference sequence). The CDR3 DNA is TGTGCCTGGAGTGTAAGCGGGTTGAGCTCCTACAATGAGCAGTTCTTC. It specifies CAWSVSGLSSYNEQFF. The full variable domain, completed using reference TRBV30 and TRBJ2-1, is SQTIHQWPATLVQPVGSPLSLECTVEGTSNPNLYWYRQAAGRGLQLLFYSVGIGQISSEVPQNLSASRPQDRQFILSSKKLLLSDSGFYLCAWSVSGLSSYNEQFFGPGTRLTVL.

The DNA for the CDR3 is TGTGCCAGCAGTTTATTCGGGCCTAGCGGGAGTGCTTACGAGCAGTACTTC. Residues: CASSLFGPSGSAYEQYF. The chain is built from TRBV28 and TRBJ2-7, with 10 positions matching TRBD2. Germline V gene lookup returns CDR1 MDHEN and CDR2 SYDVKM. After removal of 1 base from V and 4 bases from J, the junction contained 10 bases not matched to a gene. This CDR3 region has 17 residues.

The chain combines TRBV5-4 with TRBJ2-5; 9 bases are shared with TRBD1. V gave up 3 bases and J gave up 5 bases; unmatched junction bases: 8. Germline V gives CDR1 SGHNT, CDR2 YYREEE (reference sequence). This CDR3 has 15 amino acids. The CDR3 is CASSSLTGGGETQYF. CDR3 sequence (DNA): TGTGCCAGCAGCTCTCTTACAGGGGGCGGGGAGACCCAGTACTTC.

Written as DNA, the CDR3 is TGCAGTGCTATCAGCGGGGGGGCTCAGTATTTT. Protein sequence: CSAISGGAQYF. The chain carries TRBV20-1 and TRBJ2-3; 10 bases agree with TRBD2. Germline lookup yields CDR1 DFQATT and CDR2 SNEGSKA (reference sequence). This CDR3 is 11 amino acids long. The V segment lost 4 bases and the J segment 12 bases; nucleotides outside the gene matches: 4.

The genes are TRBV19 and TRBJ2-2; D is ambiguous. Trimming shortened V by 5 bases and J by 2 bases, and 9 bases separated the two germline ends. CDR1 and CDR2 (germline): LNHDA, SQIVND (reference sequence). The CDR3 length is 14 residues. CDR3 DNA sequence: TGTGCCAGTAGTCAATCCAGAAACACCGGGGAGCTGTTTTTT. Its translation is CASSQSRNTGELFF.